Each of the 15 T cell receptor beta chains below was sequenced from the same sample in a study of vaccination and CD4 T cells after COVID-19. The treatment was: approximately 9-day PBMC culture with coronavirus spike peptide pools or control peptides (ViraFEST assay). Sequenced with the Oncomine TCR Beta short-read assay was DNA taken from cultured CD4+ T cells. TCRdb independently ran MiXCR on the PCR reads; one entry per CDR3 protein. The data contain about 15,000 distinct CDR3 sequences, roughly half of them singletons. These receptors' antigens are unknown. Sequencing input: CD4+ T cells from blood, cultured in vitro. These receptors were obtained from a human donor who had recovered from COVID-19.

The chain recombines TRBV20-1 with TRBJ2-5, with D perhaps matching TRBD2 (6 bases). The V gene lost 7 bases and the J gene lost 7 bases, with 22 bases spanning the gap. CDR1 is DFQATT, CDR2 SNEGSKA, per germline (reference sequence). The CDR3 runs 14 residues. The CDR3 loop is CSVVPGVLSGTQYF. As DNA, the CDR3 is TGCAGTGTCGTTCCGGGAGTCTTAAGTGGGACCCAGTACTTC.

V is TRBV12-3 or TRBV12-4 and J is TRBJ2-7; D unresolved. The CDR3 is 13 amino acids. V was pared by 3 bases and J by 0 bases, with 6 bases between. The CDR3 spells CASSLADSYEQYF. CDR3 sequence (DNA): TGTGCCAGCAGTTTGGCTGACTCCTACGAGCAGTACTTC.

The rearrangement joins TRBV7-8 to TRBJ1-2, with 12 bases aligning to TRBD1. V lost 3 bases, J lost 7 bases, and 3 bases stayed unmatched. This CDR3 has 14 residues. The germline V gene encodes CDR1 SGHVS and CDR2 FQNEAQ. CDR3 in amino acids: CASSFRDRGLGYTF. The CDR3 DNA sequence: TGTGCCAGCAGCTTCCGGGACAGGGGGCTTGGCTACACCTTC.

This chain connects TRBV7-9 to TRBJ1-6; unclear D gene. The germline V gene has CDR1 SEHNR and CDR2 FQNEAQ (reference sequence). There are 15 residues in the CDR3. Trimming removed 0 bases at V and 9 bases at J, with 12 bases between. The CDR3 region has the DNA TGTGCCAGCAGCTTAGCCAGGCCCGAAATTTCACCCCTCCACTTT. It is translated as CASSLARPEISPLHF.

The chain combines TRBV7-2 with TRBJ1-1; D not resolved. The ends were cut back, 4 bases at V and 1 base at J, with 7 bases in the middle. Germline V gene sequence: CDR1 SGHTA, CDR2 FQGNSA. The CDR3 is made up of 13 amino acids. DNA for the CDR3: TGTGCCAGCAGCTCCGACCGGAACACTGAAGCTTTCTTT. This sequence encodes CASSSDRNTEAFF.

This rearrangement joins TRBV7-9 to TRBJ2-1; TRBD2 agrees at 10 bases. Germline V gene sequence: CDR1 SEHNR, CDR2 FQNEAQ (reference sequence). The J segment lost 8 bases and the V segment lost 5 bases, leaving 9 bases of the junction unmatched. CDR3 size: 15 residues. CDR3 loop: CASSTSGLALDEQFF. The CDR3 nucleotides read TGTGCCAGCAGCACATCGGGACTAGCGTTGGATGAGCAGTTCTTC. Together with reference TRBV7-9 and TRBJ2-1, the CDR3 gives the full variable domain: DTGVSQNPRHKITKRGQNVTFRCDPISEHNRLYWYRQTLGQGPEFLTYFQNEAQLEKSRLLSDRFSAERPKGSFSTLEIQRTEQGDSAMYLCASSTSGLALDEQFFGPGTRLTVL.

This rearrangement joins TRBV7-2 to TRBJ1-2; 12 bases align to TRBD1. The trim removed 5 bases at V and 7 bases at J, leaving 5 bases unmatched. Germline loops: CDR1 SGHTA, CDR2 FQGNSA. The CDR3 has 14 amino acids. The CDR3 spells CASSAGTGGGGYTF. Here the CDR3 DNA reads TGTGCCAGCAGCGCCGGGACAGGGGGCGGTGGCTACACCTTC.

The rearrangement joins TRBV30 to TRBJ1-1, with unresolved D. CDR3 length: 16 residues. Germline CDR1 is GTSNPN and CDR2 is SVGIG (reference sequence). The V and J ends lost 0 bases and 0 bases respectively, with 14 bases between them. CDR3 loop: CAWSVTTGRMNTEAFF. For the CDR3, the DNA is TGTGCCTGGAGTGTAACGACGGGAAGGATGAACACTGAAGCTTTCTTT. Supplemented by reference TRBV30 and TRBJ1-1, the full variable domain reads SQTIHQWPATLVQPVGSPLSLECTVEGTSNPNLYWYRQAAGRGLQLLFYSVGIGQISSEVPQNLSASRPQDRQFILSSKKLLLSDSGFYLCAWSVTTGRMNTEAFFGQGTRLTVV.

The chain joins TRBV30 to TRBJ1-1; unclear D gene. The CDR3 has 13 amino acids. Germline V gene sequence: CDR1 GTSNPN, CDR2 SVGIG (reference sequence). V gave up 2 bases and J gave up 0 bases, with 7 bases separating them. The CDR3 DNA sequence: TGTGCCTGGAGTCCAGTCCTGAACACTGAAGCTTTCTTT. Translation gives CAWSPVLNTEAFF. Full variable domain (remainder filled in from reference TRBV30 and TRBJ1-1): SQTIHQWPATLVQPVGSPLSLECTVEGTSNPNLYWYRQAAGRGLQLLFYSVGIGQISSEVPQNLSASRPQDRQFILSSKKLLLSDSGFYLCAWSPVLNTEAFFGQGTRLTVV.

This chain links TRBV11-2 with TRBJ2-7; unclear D gene. The germline V and J ends were trimmed by 5 bases and 0 bases, with 17 bases remaining between them. In germline, CDR1 is SGHAT, CDR2 FQNNGV. The CDR3 is 16 residues long. CDR3 residues: CASSRFGRVSSYEQYF. In nucleotides, the CDR3 is TGTGCCAGCAGCCGCTTCGGTCGCGTAAGCTCCTACGAGCAGTACTTC.

The J gene is TRBJ2-7, the V gene TRBV7-2; 10 bases line up with TRBD1. The J segment lost 3 bases and the V segment lost 8 bases, leaving 7 bases of the junction unmatched. The CDR3 has 14 residues. The germline gives CDR1 SGHTA, CDR2 FQGNSA. CDR3 loop: CASRRDRGSYEQYF. CDR3 nucleotide sequence: TGTGCCAGCCGCAGGGACAGGGGAAGCTACGAGCAGTACTTC.

This clonotype occurred a few times. The V and J genes are TRBV7-2 and TRBJ1-2, with 8 bases identical to TRBD1. Germline V gene data show CDR1 as SGHTA and CDR2 as FQGNSA. The CDR3 extends over 16 amino acids. After removal of 2 bases from V and 7 bases from J, the junction contained 12 bases not matched to a gene. This CDR3 reads CASSLRFGQGLGGYTF. CDR3 coding DNA: TGTGCCAGCAGCTTAAGGTTCGGACAGGGTCTAGGTGGCTACACCTTC.

This clonotype showed up just a few times. This rearrangement joins TRBV19 to TRBJ1-5, with D possibly TRBD1 on 6 matching bases. The CDR3 has 16 residues. V was pared by 8 bases and J by 0 bases, with 17 bases between. Germline values: CDR1 LNHDA, CDR2 SQIVND (reference sequence). The CDR3 DNA is TGTGCCAGTGGCCGGCTTGTGGGGGCTAGCAATCAGCCCCAGCATTTT. It is translated as CASGRLVGASNQPQHF.

This clonotype is large (0.1 to 1%) by share. This chain connects TRBV7-2 to TRBJ2-1; D perhaps matches TRBD2 (5 bases). The V and J ends lost 5 bases and 7 bases respectively, with 12 bases between them. There are 13 residues in the CDR3. Germline V lookup: CDR1 SGHTA, CDR2 FQGNSA. CDR3: CASSRTRFNEQFF. Here the CDR3 DNA reads TGTGCCAGCAGCAGGACTCGTTTTAATGAGCAGTTCTTC.

The chain carries TRBV27 and TRBJ2-7; D perhaps matches TRBD1 (6 bases). Trimming stripped 0 bases from V and 6 bases from J, with 12 bases between. This CDR3 contains 14 residues. In germline, CDR1 is MNHEY, CDR2 SMNVEV (reference sequence). CDR3 nucleotide sequence: TGTGCCAGCAGTTTATCATGGACAGTGGGCGAGCAGTACTTC. Its translation: CASSLSWTVGEQYF.